This TCR beta chain is drawn from a study of T cells in Graves' hyperthyroidism and ophthalmopathy. This clonotype showed up many times. Its antigen is still unknown. Overall study findings and caveats: The model anticipated ophthalmopathy a median about six months pre-onset. Blood also carried most thyroid clonotypes expanded above 0.001. Ophthalmopathy and stable hyperthyroidism were told apart by a 13 V-J model.

From RNA transcripts, TCR beta CDR3 regions were amplified. A set of HTBI primers served as the primers for a first-round RT-PCR of the TCR CDR3. MiXCR, applied by TCRdb to the multiplex PCR reads, yields one record per CDR3 protein. The sample contains 500,000 to 700,000 distinct CDR3 sequences, about a sixth of which appear only once. The sequenced sample consisted of blood. The TCR was taken from a woman between 18 and 29 years old with Graves' hyperthyroidism.

CDR3 sequence reads: CASFPAAGLYNEQFF. Written as DNA, the CDR3 is TGTGCCAGCTTCCCCGCGGCGGGACTCTACAATGAGCAGTTCTTC. V gene TRBV28 combines with J gene TRBJ2-1; TRBD2 might be the D (6 bases). With 8 bases removed from V and 3 bases from J, the gap between germline ends came to 17 bases. This CDR3 comprises 15 residues. The V gene's germline CDR1 is MDHEN and CDR2 SYDVKM.